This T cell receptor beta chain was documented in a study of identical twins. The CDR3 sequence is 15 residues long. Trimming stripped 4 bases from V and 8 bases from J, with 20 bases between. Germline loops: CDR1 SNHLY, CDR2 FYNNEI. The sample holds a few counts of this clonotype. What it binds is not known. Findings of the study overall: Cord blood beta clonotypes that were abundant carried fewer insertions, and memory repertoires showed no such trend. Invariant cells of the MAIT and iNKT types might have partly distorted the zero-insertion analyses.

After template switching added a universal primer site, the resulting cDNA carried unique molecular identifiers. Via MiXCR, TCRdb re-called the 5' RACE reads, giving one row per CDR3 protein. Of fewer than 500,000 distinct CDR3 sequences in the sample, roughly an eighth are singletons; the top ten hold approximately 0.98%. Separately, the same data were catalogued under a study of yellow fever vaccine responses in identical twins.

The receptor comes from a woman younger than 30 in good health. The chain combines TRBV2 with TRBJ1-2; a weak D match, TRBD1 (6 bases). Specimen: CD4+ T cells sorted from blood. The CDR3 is CASSGSIRGAGGYTF. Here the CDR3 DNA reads TGTGCCAGCAGTGGGTCCATCCGGGGGGCGGGAGGCTACACCTTC.